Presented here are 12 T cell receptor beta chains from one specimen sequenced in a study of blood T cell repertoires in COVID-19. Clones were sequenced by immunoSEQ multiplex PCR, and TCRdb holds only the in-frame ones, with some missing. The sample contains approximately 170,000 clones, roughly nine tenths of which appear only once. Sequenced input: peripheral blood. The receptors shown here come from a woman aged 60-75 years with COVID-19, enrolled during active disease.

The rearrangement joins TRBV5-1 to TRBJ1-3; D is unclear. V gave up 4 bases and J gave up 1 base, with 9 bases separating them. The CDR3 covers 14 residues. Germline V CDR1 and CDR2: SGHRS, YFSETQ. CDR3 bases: TGCGCCAGCAGCCCTTGGACTTCTGGAAACACCATATATTTT. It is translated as CASSPWTSGNTIYF.

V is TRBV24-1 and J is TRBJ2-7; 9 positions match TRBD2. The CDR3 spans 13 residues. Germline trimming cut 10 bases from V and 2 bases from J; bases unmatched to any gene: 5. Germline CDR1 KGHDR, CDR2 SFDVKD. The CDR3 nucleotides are TGTGCCACTAGCGGGAGAAGGGCCTACGAGCAGTACTTC. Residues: CATSGRRAYEQYF.

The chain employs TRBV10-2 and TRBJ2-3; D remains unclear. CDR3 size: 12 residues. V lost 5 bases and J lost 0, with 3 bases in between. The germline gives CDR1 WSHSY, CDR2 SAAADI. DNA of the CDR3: TGCGCCAGCAGTCTTAGCACAGATACGCAGTATTTT. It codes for CASSLSTDTQYF.

CDR3 bases: TGTGCCAGCAGCTTGGCGGGAGGGCCGCGGGAGCAGTACTTC. It specifies CASSLAGGPREQYF. The chain combines TRBV5-4 with TRBJ2-7, with 8 bases aligning to TRBD2. CDR3 size: 14 residues. The J segment lost 7 bases and the V segment lost 0 bases, leaving 6 bases of the junction unmatched. Germline CDR1 SGHNT, CDR2 YYREEE (reference sequence).

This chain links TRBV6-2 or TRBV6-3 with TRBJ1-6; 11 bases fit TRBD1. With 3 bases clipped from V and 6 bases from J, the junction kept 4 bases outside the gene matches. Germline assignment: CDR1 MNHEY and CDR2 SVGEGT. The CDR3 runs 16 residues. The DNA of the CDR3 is TGTGCCAGCAGTTATCCGGACAGGGGGCCTAATTCACCCCTCCACTTT. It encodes CASSYPDRGPNSPLHF.

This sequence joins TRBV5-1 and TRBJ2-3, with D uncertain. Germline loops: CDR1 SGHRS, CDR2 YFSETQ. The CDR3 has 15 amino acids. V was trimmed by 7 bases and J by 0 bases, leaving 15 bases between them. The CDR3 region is CASGLRTGSTDTQYF. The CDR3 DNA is TGCGCCAGCGGTCTACGCACCGGTAGCACAGATACGCAGTATTTT.

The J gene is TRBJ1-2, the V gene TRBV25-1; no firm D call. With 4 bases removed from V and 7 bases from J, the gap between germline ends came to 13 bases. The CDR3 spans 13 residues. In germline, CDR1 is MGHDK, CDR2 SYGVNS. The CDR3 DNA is TGTGCCAGCAGTGGGTCCCCAGGCTCTGGCTACACCTTC. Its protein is CASSGSPGSGYTF.

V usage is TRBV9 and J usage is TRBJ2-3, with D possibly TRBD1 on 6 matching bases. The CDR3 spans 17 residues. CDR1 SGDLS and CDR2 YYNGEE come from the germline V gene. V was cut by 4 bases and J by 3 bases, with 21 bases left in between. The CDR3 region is CASSPPRGTSETDTQYF. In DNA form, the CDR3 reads TGTGCCAGCAGCCCGCCCAGGGGCACCTCGGAAACAGATACGCAGTATTTT.

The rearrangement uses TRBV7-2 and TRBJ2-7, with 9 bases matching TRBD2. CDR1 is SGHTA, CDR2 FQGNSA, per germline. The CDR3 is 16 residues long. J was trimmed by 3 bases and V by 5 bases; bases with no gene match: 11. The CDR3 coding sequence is TGTGCCAGCAGCAAGGGGGGCGGGAGGGCCGACTACGAGCAGTACTTC. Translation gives CASSKGGGRADYEQYF.

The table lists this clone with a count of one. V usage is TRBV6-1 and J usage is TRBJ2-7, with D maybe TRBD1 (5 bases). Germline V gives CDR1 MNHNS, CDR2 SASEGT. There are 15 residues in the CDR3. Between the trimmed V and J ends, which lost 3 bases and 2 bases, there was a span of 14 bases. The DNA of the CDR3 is TGTGCCAGCAGTGAGGGGCCGAGGACCCCCTACGAGCAGTACTTC. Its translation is CASSEGPRTPYEQYF.

CDR3 in DNA: TGTGCCAGCAAGGACGGACACCATGATAGTCTGTTTTTT. Protein sequence: CASKDGHHDSLFF. J is TRBJ1-4 and V is TRBV27; D perhaps matches TRBD1 (5 bases). V was pared by 7 bases and J by 14 bases, with 20 bases between. Germline CDR1 is MNHEY and CDR2 is SMNVEV (reference sequence). The length of the CDR3 is 13 residues.

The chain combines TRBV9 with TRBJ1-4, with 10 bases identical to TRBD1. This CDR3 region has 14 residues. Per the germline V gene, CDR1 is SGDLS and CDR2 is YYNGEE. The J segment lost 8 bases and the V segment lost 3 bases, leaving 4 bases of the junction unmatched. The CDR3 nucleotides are TGTGCCAGCAGCGGAGGGACAGGGGTCGAAAAACTGTTTTTT. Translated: CASSGGTGVEKLFF.